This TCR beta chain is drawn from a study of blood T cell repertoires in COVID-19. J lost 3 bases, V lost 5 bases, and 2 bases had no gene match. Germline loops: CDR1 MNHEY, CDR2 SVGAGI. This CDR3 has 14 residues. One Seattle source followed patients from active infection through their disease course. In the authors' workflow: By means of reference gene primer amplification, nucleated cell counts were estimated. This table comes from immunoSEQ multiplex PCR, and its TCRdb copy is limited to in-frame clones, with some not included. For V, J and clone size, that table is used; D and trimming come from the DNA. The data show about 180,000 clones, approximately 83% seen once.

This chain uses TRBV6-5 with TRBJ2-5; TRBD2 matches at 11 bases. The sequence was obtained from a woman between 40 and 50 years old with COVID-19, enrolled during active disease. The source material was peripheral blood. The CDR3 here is CASSTGLAEETQYF. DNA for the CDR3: TGTGCCAGCAGTACGGGACTAGCGGAAGAGACCCAGTACTTC.